This passage covers 7 T cell receptor beta chains from one sample sequenced in a study of blood T cell repertoires in COVID-19. TCRdb keeps only in-frame clones here, not all; method: immunoSEQ multiplex PCR. The table records 300,000 to 350,000 clones, 88% of them present only once. The sample was peripheral blood. These receptors came from a woman in her 70s with COVID-19, enrolled during active disease.

This clone was seen only once. The chain has TRBV24-1 and TRBJ2-1, with 11 nucleotides matching TRBD2. CDR3 length: 16 amino acids. Germline V gene sequence: CDR1 KGHDR, CDR2 SFDVKD. V lost 1 base, J lost 5 bases, and 3 bases stayed unmatched. The CDR3 is CATSDFGTSGNNEQFF. The CDR3 nucleotides are TGTGCCACCAGTGATTTCGGGACTAGCGGAAACAATGAGCAGTTCTTC.

The genes are TRBV6-5 and TRBJ1-4; D gene uncertain. The CDR3 loop spans 14 amino acids. V lost 5 bases to trimming and J lost 8 bases, with 15 bases between them. Germline V CDR1 and CDR2: MNHEY, SVGAGI. The CDR3 here is CASSTRARGEKLFF. The CDR3 nucleotides are TGTGCCAGCAGTACCCGGGCCCGAGGGGAAAAACTGTTTTTT.

The chain recombines TRBV25-1 with TRBJ2-7; no clear D gene. V shed 2 bases and J shed 0 bases, with 11 bases lying between them. The CDR3 is made up of 15 amino acids. Germline-derived CDR1 and CDR2 are MGHDK and SYGVNS. The CDR3 bases are TGTGCCAGCAGTGAAGAGAGGTGGAGCTCCTACGAGCAGTACTTC. Encoded protein: CASSEERWSSYEQYF.

The chain couples TRBV11-3 to TRBJ1-2; D is perhaps TRBD1 (6 bases). V was shortened by 5 bases and J by 5 bases, with 15 bases between the two germline ends. The CDR3 runs to 14 residues. Germline V gives CDR1 SGHNT, CDR2 YENEEA. DNA for the CDR3: TGTGCCAGCAGCCCACCTAGGGGGTGGTATGGCTACACCTTC. It codes for CASSPPRGWYGYTF.

CDR3 protein: CASNGDSGQGGGTEAFF. The CDR3 region has the DNA TGTGCCAGCAATGGTGATTCTGGACAGGGAGGAGGCACTGAAGCTTTCTTT. The rearrangement links TRBV2 to TRBJ1-1, with TRBD1 matching over 8 bases. The V segment lost 7 bases and the J segment 4 bases; nucleotides outside the gene matches: 17. The CDR3 totals 17 residues. Germline-derived CDR1 and CDR2 are SNHLY and FYNNEI.

The rearrangement joins TRBV3-1 (or the pseudogene TRBV3-2) to TRBJ1-2, with TRBD1 identical over 10 bases. After removal of 4 bases from V and 8 bases from J, the junction contained 4 bases not matched to a gene. The CDR3 has 13 residues. From germline, CDR1 is LGHDT and CDR2 YNNKEL (reference sequence). CDR3 in amino acids: CASSRGTGVGYTF. CDR3 DNA sequence: TGTGCCAGCAGCCGAGGGACAGGGGTGGGCTACACCTTC.

This chain links TRBV12-3 or TRBV12-4 with TRBJ1-4; D gene unclear. Trimming removed 6 bases from V and 5 bases from J, with 4 bases in between. CDR3 size: 11 residues. The CDR3, as DNA: TGTGCCAGCAGCCCGAATGAAAAACTGTTTTTT. Residues: CASSPNEKLFF.